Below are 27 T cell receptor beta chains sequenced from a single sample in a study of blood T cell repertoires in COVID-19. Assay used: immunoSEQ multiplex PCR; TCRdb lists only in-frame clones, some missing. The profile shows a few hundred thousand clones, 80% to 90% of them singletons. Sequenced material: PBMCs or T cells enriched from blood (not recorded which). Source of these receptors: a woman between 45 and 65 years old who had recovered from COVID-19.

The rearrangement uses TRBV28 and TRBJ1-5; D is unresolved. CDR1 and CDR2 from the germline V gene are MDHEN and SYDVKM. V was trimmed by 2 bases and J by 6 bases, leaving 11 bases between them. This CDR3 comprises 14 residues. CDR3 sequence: CASSLRRHGQPQHF. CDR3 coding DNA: TGTGCCAGCAGTTTACGGAGGCACGGTCAGCCCCAGCATTTT.

CDR3 sequence reads: CASSHPGGLHVAYEQYF. The CDR3 nucleotides read TGTGCCAGCAGCCACCCTGGCGGACTTCATGTCGCATACGAGCAGTACTTC. The rearrangement links TRBV7-9 to TRBJ2-7, with D possibly matching TRBD2 (5 bases). CDR3 length: 17 residues. Between the trimmed V and J ends, which lost 5 bases and 4 bases, there was a span of 24 bases. Germline V gene lookup returns CDR1 SEHNR and CDR2 FQNEAQ (reference sequence). The complete variable domain, with remaining parts taken from reference TRBV7-9 and TRBJ2-7, reads DTGVSQNPRHKITKRGQNVTFRCDPISEHNRLYWYRQTLGQGPEFLTYFQNEAQLEKSRLLSDRFSAERPKGSFSTLEIQRTEQGDSAMYLCASSHPGGLHVAYEQYFGPGTRLTVT.

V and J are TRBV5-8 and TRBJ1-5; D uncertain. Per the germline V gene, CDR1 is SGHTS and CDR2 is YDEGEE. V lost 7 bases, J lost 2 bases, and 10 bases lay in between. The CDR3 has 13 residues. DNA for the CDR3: TGTGCCAGCGCCCGAGGCGGCAATCAGCCCCAGCATTTT. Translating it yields CASARGGNQPQHF. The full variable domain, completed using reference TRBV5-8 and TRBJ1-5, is EAGVTQSPTHLIKTRGQQATLRCSPISGHTSVYWYQQALGLGLQFLLWYDEGEERNRGNFPPRFSGRQFPNYSSELNVNALELEDSALYLCASARGGNQPQHFGDGTRLSIL.

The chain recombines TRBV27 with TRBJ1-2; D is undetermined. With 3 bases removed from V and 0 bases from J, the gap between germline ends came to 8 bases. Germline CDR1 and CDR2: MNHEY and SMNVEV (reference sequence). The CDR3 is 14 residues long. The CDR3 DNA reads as TGTGCCAGCAGTTTCTCCCAGGCTAACTATGGCTACACCTTC. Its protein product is CASSFSQANYGYTF.

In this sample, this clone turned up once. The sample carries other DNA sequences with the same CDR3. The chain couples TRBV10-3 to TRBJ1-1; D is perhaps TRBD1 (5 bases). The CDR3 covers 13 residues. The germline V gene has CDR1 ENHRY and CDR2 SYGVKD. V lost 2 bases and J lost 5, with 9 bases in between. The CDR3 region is CAISEAGGTEAFF. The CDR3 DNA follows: TGTGCCATCAGTGAGGCGGGGGGTACTGAAGCTTTCTTT.

The CDR3 spells CASSLGAAYTGELFF. CDR3 DNA: TGCGCCAGCAGCTTGGGGGCAGCCTACACCGGGGAGCTGTTTTTT. The chain couples TRBV5-1 to TRBJ2-2; D remains unclear. There are 15 residues in the CDR3. Germline V lookup: CDR1 SGHRS, CDR2 YFSETQ. Trimming shortened V by 0 bases and J by 3 bases, and 9 bases separated the two germline ends. Looking up the rest from reference TRBV5-1 and TRBJ2-2 gives the full variable domain: KAGVTQTPRYLIKTRGQQVTLSCSPISGHRSVSWYQQTPGQGLQFLFEYFSETQRNKGNFPGRFSGRQFSNSRSEMNVSTLELGDSALYLCASSLGAAYTGELFFGEGSRLTVL.

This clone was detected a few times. CDR3 sequence: CASSPEFSYNSPLHF. The CDR3 DNA sequence: TGCGCCAGCAGCCCGGAGTTCTCCTATAATTCACCCCTCCACTTT. The rearrangement uses TRBV5-1 and TRBJ1-6; D remains unclear. V was shortened by 4 bases and J by 0 bases, with 8 bases between the two germline ends. Per germline, CDR1 SGHRS and CDR2 YFSETQ. The CDR3 is 15 residues long.

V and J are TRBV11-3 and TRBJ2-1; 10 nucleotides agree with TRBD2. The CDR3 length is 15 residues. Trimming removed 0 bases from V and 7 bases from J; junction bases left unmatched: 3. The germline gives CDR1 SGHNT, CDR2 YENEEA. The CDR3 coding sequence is TGTGCCAGCAGCTTAGAGTCTAGCGGGAGAAATGAGCAGTTCTTC. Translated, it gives CASSLESSGRNEQFF.

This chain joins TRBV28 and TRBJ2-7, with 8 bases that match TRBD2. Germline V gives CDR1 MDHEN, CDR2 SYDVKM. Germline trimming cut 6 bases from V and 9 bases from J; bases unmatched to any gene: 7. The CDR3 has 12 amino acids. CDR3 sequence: CASRLSSGLQYF. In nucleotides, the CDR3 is TGTGCCAGCAGACTCTCTAGCGGGCTGCAGTACTTC.

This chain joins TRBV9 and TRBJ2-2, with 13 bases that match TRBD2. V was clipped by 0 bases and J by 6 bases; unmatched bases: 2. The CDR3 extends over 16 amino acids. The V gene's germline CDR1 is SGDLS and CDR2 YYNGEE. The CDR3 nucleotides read TGTGCCAGCAGCGTAGGGACTAGCGGGAGACCCGGGGAGCTGTTTTTT. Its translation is CASSVGTSGRPGELFF.

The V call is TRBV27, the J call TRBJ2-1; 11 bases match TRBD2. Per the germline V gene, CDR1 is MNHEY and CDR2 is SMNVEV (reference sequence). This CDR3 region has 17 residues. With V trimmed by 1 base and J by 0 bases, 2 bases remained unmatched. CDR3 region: CASSLWTSGSSYNEQFF. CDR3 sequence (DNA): TGTGCCAGCAGTTTATGGACTAGCGGGTCCTCCTACAATGAGCAGTTCTTC.

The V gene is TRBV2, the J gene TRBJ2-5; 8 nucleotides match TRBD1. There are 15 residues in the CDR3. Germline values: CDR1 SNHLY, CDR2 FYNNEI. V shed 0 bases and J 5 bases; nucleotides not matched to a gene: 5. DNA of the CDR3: TGTGCCAGCAGTGAAGCCCAGGGGGCTTTTGAGACCCAGTACTTC. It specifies CASSEAQGAFETQYF.

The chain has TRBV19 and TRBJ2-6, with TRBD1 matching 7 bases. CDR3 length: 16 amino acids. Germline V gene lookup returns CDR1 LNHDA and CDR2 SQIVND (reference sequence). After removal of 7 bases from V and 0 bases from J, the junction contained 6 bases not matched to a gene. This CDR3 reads CASTSQGSSGANVLTF. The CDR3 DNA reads TGTGCCAGTACCTCACAGGGGAGCTCTGGGGCCAACGTCCTGACTTTC.

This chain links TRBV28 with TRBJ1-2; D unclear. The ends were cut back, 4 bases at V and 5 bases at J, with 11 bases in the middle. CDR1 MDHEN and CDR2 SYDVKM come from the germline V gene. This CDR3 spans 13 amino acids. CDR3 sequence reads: CASSSVKIYGYTF. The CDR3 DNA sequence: TGTGCCAGCAGTTCGGTAAAAATATATGGCTACACCTTC.

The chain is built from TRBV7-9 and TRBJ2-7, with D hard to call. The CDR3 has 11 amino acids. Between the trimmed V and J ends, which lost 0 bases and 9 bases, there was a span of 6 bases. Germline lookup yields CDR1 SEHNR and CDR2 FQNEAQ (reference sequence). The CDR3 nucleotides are TGTGCCAGCAGCTTAGCTCTAGGGCAGTACTTC. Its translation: CASSLALGQYF. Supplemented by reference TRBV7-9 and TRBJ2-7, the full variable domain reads DTGVSQNPRHKITKRGQNVTFRCDPISEHNRLYWYRQTLGQGPEFLTYFQNEAQLEKSRLLSDRFSAERPKGSFSTLEIQRTEQGDSAMYLCASSLALGQYFGPGTRLTVT.

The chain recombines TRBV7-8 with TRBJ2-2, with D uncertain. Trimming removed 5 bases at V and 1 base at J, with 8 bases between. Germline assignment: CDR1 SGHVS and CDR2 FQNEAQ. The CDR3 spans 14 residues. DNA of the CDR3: TGTGCCAGCAGCCGCAGGAAGAACACCGGGGAGCTGTTTTTT. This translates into CASSRRKNTGELFF. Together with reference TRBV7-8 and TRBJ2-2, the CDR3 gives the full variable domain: GAGVSQSPRYKVAKRGQDVALRCDPISGHVSLFWYQQALGQGPEFLTYFQNEAQLDKSGLPSDRFFAERPEGSVSTLKIQRTQQEDSAVYLCASSRRKNTGELFFGEGSRLTVL.

The CDR3 is CASTGGANTGELFF. CDR3 DNA: TGTGCCAGCACAGGGGGTGCGAACACCGGGGAGCTGTTTTTT. The genes are TRBV6-5 and TRBJ2-2, with TRBD1 matching over 7 bases. V was pared by 7 bases and J by 0 bases, with 2 bases of the junction left unmatched. The CDR3 extends over 14 amino acids. Germline V lookup: CDR1 MNHEY, CDR2 SVGAGI.

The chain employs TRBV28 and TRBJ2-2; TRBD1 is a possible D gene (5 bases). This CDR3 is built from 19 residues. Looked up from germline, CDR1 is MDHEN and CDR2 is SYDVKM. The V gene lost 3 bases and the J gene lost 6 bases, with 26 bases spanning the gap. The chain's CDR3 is CASSLIQATGHGMAGELFF. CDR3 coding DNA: TGTGCCAGCAGTTTGATTCAGGCCACAGGCCATGGAATGGCCGGGGAGCTGTTTTTT.

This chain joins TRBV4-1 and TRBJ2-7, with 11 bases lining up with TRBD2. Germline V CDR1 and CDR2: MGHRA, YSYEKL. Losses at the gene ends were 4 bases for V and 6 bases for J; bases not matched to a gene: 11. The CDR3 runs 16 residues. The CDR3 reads CASSRQTSGSLGEQYF. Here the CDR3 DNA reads TGCGCCAGCAGCCGCCAAACTAGCGGGAGTTTGGGCGAGCAGTACTTC.

The CDR3 loop reads CASSGLGGTEAFF. CDR3 coding DNA: TGTGCCAGCAGTGGCTTGGGGGGAACTGAAGCTTTCTTT. This chain links TRBV25-1 with TRBJ1-1, with D perhaps matching TRBD1 (5 bases). CDR3 length: 13 amino acids. Germline lookup yields CDR1 MGHDK and CDR2 SYGVNS. V dropped 4 bases and J dropped 5 bases, with 11 bases sitting between them.

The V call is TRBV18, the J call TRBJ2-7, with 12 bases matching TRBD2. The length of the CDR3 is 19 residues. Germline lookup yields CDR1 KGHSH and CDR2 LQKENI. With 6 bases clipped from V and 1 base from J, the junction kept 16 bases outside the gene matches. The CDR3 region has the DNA TGTGCCAGCTCCCCTCTTTCGACTAGCGGGAGCCCCGGGTCCTACGAGCAGTACTTC. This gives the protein CASSPLSTSGSPGSYEQYF.

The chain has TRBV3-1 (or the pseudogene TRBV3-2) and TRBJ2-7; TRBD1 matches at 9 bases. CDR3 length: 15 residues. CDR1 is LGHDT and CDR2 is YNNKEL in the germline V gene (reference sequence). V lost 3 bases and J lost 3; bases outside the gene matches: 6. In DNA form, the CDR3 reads TGTGCCAGCAGCCACAGGGACAGGGCGAGCTACGAGCAGTACTTC. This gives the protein CASSHRDRASYEQYF.

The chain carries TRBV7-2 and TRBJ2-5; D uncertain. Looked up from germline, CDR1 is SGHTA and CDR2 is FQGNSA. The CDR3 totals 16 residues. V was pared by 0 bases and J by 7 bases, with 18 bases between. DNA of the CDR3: TGTGCCAGCAGCTTAGCGCCTGGGCTGGGCCTTTCGACCCAGTACTTC. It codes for CASSLAPGLGLSTQYF.

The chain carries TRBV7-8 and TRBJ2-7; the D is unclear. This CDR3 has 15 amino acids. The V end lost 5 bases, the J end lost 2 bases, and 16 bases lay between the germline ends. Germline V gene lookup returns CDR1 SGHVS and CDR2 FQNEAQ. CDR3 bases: TGTGCCAGCAGCCCGCTTGGCAGAGACACCTACGAGCAGTACTTC. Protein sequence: CASSPLGRDTYEQYF.

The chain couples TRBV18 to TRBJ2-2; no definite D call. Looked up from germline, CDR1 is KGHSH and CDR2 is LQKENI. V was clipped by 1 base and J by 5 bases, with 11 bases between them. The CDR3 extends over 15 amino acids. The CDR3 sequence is CASSPHPKLTGELFF. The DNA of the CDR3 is TGTGCCAGCTCACCACACCCTAAGTTAACCGGGGAGCTGTTTTTT.

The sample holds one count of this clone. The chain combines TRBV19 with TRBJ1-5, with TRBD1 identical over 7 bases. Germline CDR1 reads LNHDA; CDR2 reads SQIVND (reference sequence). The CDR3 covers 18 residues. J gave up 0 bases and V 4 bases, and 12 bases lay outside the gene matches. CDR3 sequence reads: CASSRLQTGSYSNQPQHF. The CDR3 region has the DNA TGTGCCAGTAGTAGACTTCAGACAGGGAGTTATAGCAATCAGCCCCAGCATTTT.

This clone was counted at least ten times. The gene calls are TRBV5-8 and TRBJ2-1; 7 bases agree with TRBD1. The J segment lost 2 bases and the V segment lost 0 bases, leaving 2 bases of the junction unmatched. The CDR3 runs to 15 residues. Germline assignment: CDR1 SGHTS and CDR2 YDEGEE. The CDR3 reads CASSLGQGPYNEQFF. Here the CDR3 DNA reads TGTGCCAGCAGCTTGGGACAGGGTCCCTACAATGAGCAGTTCTTC.